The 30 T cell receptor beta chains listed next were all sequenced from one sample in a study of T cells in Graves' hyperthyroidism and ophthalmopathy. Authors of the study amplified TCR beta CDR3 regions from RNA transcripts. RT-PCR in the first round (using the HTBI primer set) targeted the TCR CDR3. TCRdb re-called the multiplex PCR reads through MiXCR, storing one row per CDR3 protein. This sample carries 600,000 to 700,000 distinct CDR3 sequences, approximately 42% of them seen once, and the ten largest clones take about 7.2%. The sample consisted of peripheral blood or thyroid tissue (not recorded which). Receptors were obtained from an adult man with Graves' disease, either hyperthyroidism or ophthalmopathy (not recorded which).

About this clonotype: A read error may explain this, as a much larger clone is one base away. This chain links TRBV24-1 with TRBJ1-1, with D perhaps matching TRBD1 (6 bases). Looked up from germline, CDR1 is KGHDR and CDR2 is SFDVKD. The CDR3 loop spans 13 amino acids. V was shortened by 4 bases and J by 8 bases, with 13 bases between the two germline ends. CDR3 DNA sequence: TGTGCCACCAGTGACGCCGGACAGAGGGAAGCTTTCTTT. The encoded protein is CATSDAGQREAFF.

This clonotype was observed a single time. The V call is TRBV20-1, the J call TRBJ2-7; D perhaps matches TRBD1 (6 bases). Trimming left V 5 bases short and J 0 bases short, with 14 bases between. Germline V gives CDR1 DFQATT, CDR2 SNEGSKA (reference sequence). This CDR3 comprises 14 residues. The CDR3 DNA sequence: TGCAGTGCTCGCCGGACAGCTAACTCCTACGAGCAGTACTTC. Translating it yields CSARRTANSYEQYF.

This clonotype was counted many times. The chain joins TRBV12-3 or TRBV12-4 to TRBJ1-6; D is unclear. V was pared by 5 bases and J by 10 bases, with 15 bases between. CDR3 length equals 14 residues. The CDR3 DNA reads TGTGCCAGCAGTCTCTGGGCGGGTCGCTCACCCCTCCACTTT. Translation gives CASSLWAGRSPLHF.

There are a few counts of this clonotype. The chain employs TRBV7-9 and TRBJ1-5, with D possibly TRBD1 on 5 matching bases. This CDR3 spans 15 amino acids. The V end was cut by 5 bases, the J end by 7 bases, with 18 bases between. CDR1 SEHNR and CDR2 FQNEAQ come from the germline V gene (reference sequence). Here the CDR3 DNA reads TGTGCCAGCAGCGTAGACGGGGGAAATAGCCAGCCCCAGCATTTT. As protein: CASSVDGGNSQPQHF.

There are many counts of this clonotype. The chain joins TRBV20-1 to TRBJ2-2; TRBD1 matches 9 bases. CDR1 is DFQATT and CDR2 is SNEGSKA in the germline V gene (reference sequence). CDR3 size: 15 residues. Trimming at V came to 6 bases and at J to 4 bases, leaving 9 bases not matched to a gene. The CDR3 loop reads CSAQTGGAITGELFF. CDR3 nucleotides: TGCAGTGCGCAGACAGGGGGGGCTATCACCGGGGAGCTGTTTTTT.

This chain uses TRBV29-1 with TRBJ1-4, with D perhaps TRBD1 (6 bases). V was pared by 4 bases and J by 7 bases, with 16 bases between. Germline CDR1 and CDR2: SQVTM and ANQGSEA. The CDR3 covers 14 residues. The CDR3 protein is CSVATGGWAEKLFF. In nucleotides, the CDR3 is TGCAGCGTTGCGACAGGTGGATGGGCTGAAAAACTGTTTTTT.

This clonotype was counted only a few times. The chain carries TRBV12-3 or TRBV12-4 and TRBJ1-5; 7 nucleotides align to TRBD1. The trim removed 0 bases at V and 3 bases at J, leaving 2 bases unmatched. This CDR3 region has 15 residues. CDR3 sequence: CASSLAGQINQPQHF. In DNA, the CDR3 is TGTGCCAGCAGTTTAGCGGGACAGATCAATCAGCCCCAGCATTTT.

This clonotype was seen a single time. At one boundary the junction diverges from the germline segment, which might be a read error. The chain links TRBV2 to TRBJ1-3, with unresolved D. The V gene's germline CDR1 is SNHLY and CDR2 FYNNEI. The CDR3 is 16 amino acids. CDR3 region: CASSIGPPAVGSTIYF. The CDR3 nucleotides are TGTGCCAGCAGTATAGGACCTCCAGCTGTTGGAAGCACCATATATTTT.

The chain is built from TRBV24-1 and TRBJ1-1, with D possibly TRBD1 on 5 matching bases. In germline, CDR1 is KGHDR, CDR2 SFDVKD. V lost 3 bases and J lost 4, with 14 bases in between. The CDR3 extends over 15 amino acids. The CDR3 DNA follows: TGTGCCACCAGTGATCCAAGGACAAGGGGCACTGAAGCTTTCTTT. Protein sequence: CATSDPRTRGTEAFF.

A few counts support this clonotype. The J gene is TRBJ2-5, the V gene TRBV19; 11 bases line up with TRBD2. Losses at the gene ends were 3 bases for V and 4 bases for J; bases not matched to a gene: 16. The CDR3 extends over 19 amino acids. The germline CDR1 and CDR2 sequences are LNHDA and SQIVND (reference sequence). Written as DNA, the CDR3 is TGTGCCAGTAGTATTCCCCTCATACAACTAGCGGGGGACCCAGAGACCCAGTACTTC. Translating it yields CASSIPLIQLAGDPETQYF.

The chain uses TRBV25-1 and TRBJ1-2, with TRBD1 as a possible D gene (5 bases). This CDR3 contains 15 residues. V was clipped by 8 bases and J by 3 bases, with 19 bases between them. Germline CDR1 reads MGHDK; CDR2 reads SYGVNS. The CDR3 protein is CASSPGQGGDYGYTF. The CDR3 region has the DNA TGTGCCAGCTCACCAGGGCAGGGAGGCGACTATGGCTACACCTTC.

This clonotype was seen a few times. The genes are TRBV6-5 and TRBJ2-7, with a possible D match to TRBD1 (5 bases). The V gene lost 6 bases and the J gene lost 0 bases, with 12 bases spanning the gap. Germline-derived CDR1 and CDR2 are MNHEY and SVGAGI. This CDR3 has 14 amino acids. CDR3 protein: CASSGHTDSYEQYF. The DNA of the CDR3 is TGTGCCAGCAGCGGACACACTGACTCCTACGAGCAGTACTTC.

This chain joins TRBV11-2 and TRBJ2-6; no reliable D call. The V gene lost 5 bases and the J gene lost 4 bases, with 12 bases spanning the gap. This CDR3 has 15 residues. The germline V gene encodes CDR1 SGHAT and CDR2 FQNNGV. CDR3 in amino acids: CASSPSTEGANVLTF. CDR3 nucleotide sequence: TGTGCCAGCAGCCCATCAACCGAAGGGGCCAACGTCCTGACTTTC. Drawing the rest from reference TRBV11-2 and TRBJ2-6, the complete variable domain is EAGVAQSPRYKIIEKRQSVAFWCNPISGHATLYWYQQILGQGPKLLIQFQNNGVVDDSQLPKDRFSAERLKGVDSTLKIQPAKLEDSAVYLCASSPSTEGANVLTFGAGSRLTVL.

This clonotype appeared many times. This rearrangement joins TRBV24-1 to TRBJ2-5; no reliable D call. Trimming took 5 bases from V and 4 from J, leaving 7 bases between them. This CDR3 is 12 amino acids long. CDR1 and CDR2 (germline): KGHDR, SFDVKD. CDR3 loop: CATSVVGETQYF. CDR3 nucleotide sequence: TGTGCCACCAGTGTGGTGGGAGAGACCCAGTACTTC.

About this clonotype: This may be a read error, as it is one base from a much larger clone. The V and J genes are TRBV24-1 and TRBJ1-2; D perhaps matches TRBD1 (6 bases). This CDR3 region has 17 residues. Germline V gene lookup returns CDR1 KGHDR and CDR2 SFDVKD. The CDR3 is CATSDSGQQGLGYGYSF. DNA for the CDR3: TGTGCCACCAGTGATTCGGGACAACAGGGATTGGGCTATGGCTACTCCTTC.

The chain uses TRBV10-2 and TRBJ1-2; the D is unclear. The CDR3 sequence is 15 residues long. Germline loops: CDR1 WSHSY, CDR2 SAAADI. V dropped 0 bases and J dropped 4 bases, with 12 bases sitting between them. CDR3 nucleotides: TGCGCCAGCAGTGAGTCTTGGATTCCCACCTATGGCTACACCTTC. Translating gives CASSESWIPTYGYTF.

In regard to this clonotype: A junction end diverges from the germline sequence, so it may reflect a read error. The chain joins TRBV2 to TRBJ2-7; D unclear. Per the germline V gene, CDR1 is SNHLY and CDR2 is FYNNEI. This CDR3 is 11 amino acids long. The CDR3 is CAGSPGYEQYF. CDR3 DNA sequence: TGTGCCGGCAGCCCCGGCTACGAGCAGTACTTC.

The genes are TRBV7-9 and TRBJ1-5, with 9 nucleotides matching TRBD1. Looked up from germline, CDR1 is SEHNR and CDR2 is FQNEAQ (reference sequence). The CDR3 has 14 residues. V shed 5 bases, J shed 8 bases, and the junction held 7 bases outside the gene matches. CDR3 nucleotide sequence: TGTGCCAGCAGCCCTACAGGGGGCGTTGAGCCCCAGCATTTT. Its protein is CASSPTGGVEPQHF.

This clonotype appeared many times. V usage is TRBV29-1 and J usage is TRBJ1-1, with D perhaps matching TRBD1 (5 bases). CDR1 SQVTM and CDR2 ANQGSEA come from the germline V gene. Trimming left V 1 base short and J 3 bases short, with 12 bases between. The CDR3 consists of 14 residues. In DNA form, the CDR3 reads TGCAGCGTTGAAGTTCGGGCGGGGGACACTGAAGCTTTCTTT. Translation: CSVEVRAGDTEAFF.

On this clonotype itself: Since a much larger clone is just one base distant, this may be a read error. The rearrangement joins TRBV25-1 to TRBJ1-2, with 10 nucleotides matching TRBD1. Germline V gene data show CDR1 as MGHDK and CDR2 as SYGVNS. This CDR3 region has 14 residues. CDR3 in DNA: TGTGCCAGCAGTCCAAGGACAGGGGGTCATGGCCACACCTTC. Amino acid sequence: CASSPRTGGHGHTF.

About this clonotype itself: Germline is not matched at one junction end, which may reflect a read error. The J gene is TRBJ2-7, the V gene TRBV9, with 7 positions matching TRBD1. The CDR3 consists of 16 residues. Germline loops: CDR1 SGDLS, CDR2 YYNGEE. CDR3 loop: CASSLGQVDGSYEQYF. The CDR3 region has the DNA TGCGCCAGCAGCTTAGGACAGGTGGATGGGAGCTACGAGCAGTACTTC.

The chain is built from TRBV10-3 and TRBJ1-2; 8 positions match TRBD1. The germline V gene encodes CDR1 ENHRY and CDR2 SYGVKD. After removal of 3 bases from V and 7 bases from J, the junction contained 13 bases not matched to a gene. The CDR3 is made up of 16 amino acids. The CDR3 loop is CAISEPGQGAGSGYTF. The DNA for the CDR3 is TGTGCCATCAGTGAACCCGGCCAGGGGGCGGGTAGTGGCTACACCTTC.

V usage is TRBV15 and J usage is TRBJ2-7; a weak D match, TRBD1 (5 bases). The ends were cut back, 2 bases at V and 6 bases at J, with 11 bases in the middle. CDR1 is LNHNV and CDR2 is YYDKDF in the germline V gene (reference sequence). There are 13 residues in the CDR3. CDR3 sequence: CATSRSTVPEQYF. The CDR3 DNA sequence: TGTGCCACCAGCAGATCGACAGTTCCCGAGCAGTACTTC.

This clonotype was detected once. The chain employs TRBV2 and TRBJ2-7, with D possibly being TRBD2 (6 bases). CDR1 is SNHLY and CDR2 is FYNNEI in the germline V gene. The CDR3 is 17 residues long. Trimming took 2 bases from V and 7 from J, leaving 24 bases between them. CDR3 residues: CASSEMPTGWDSWEQYF. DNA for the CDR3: TGTGCCAGCAGTGAAATGCCCACCGGCTGGGACTCCTGGGAGCAGTACTTC.

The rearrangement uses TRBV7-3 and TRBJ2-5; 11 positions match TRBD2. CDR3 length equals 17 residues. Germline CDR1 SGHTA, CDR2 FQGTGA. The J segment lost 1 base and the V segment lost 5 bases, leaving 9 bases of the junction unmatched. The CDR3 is CASSHIAGGLGQETQYF. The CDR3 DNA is TGTGCCAGCAGCCATATAGCGGGGGGGCTCGGCCAAGAGACCCAGTACTTC.

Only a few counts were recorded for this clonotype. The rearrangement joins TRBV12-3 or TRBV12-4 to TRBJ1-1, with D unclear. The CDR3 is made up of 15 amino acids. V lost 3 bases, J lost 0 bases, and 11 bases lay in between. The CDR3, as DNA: TGTGCCAGCAGTTTCCTAGACGGGATGAACACTGAAGCTTTCTTT. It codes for CASSFLDGMNTEAFF.

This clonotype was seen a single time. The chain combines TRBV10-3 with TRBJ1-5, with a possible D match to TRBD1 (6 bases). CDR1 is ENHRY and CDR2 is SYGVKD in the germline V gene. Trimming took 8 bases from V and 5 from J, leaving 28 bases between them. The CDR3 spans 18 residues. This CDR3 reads CAIASGMLERGGDQPQHF. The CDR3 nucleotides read TGTGCCATCGCTAGCGGGATGCTTGAGAGGGGGGGAGATCAGCCCCAGCATTTT.

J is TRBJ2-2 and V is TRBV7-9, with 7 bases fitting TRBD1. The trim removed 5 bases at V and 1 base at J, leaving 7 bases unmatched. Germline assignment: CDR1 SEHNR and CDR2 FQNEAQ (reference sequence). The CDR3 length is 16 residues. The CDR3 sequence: CASSPSGTENTGELFF. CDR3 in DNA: TGTGCCAGCAGCCCGTCCGGGACAGAGAACACCGGGGAGCTGTTTTTT.

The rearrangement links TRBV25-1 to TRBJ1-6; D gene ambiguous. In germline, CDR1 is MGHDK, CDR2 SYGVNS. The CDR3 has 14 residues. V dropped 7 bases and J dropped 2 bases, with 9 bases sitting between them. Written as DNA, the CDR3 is TGTGCCAGCACGTTGGGCCCCTATAATTCACCCCTCCACTTT. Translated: CASTLGPYNSPLHF.

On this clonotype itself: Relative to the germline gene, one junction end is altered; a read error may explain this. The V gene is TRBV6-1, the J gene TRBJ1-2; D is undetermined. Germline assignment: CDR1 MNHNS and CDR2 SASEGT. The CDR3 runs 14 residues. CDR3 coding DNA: TGTGCCATCAGTGAAGCGCACAGTCGCTATGGCTACACCTTC. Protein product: CAISEAHSRYGYTF.